Sequencing of this T cell receptor beta chain was carried out in a study of cytomegalovirus exposure and HLA in healthy donors. Primers included in the PCR were 60 Vbeta and 13 Jbeta primers. Study processing details: As a later analysis found, there were approximately 80 million unique TCR beta chains, of which some 10 million were shared. Profiled with immunoSEQ multiplex PCR; TCRdb holds only in-frame clones, not every one. Clone size and the V and J calls come from that table; the DNA yielded D and trimming. The sample comprises over 65,000 clones, about 75% of which are singletons, and about 8% rests with the top ten. J gave up 0 bases and V 6 bases, and 7 bases lay outside the gene matches. Germline CDR1 is MDHEN and CDR2 is SYDVKM. This CDR3 contains 16 residues.

This receptor was obtained from a woman aged 25 to 39 in good health and CMV-seropositive. This chain connects TRBV28 to TRBJ2-4; TRBD2 matches at 8 bases. The material sequenced was PBMCs. As DNA, the CDR3 is TGTGCCAGCAGCAACTCGGGGGGGTTAGCCAAAAACATTCAGTACTTC. It yields the protein CASSNSGGLAKNIQYF.